The 20 T cell receptor beta chains in this list originate from one sample, sequenced in a study of shared clonotypes between healthy human individuals. TCRdb's table, derived via immunoSEQ multiplex PCR, lists solely in-frame clones and lacks some. The sample carries roughly 380,000 clones, roughly 96% recorded once. The sequenced sample was memory CD8+ T cells sorted from blood. Documented subset: CD45RO+ cells pooled with CCR7-negative TemRA cells. The source is a man younger than 40 in good health.

This chain links TRBV10-2 with TRBJ1-5; TRBD1 matches 10 bases. The germline V gene has CDR1 WSHSY and CDR2 SAAADI. The CDR3 runs 15 residues. The V and J ends lost 8 bases and 0 bases, in that order; junction bases with no gene match: 4. CDR3 DNA: TGCGCCAGCGGGGACAGGGGATTTAGCAATCAGCCCCAGCATTTT. Its translation is CASGDRGFSNQPQHF.

V gene TRBV10-3 combines with J gene TRBJ2-4; 8 bases line up with TRBD1. The CDR3 is 14 residues long. The germline CDR1 and CDR2 sequences are ENHRY and SYGVKD. V dropped 3 bases and J dropped 7; count of bases not matched to a gene: 5. The CDR3 loop is CAISDQGAANIQYF. CDR3 DNA: TGTGCCATCAGTGACCAGGGGGCGGCCAACATTCAGTACTTC.

On this clone: Additional DNA sequences in this sample encode the identical CDR3. V usage is TRBV11-3 and J usage is TRBJ2-1, with 9 bases that match TRBD2. Germline CDR1 is SGHNT and CDR2 is YENEEA. The CDR3 consists of 15 residues. The J segment lost 4 bases and the V segment lost 0 bases, leaving 1 base of the junction unmatched. CDR3 DNA sequence: TGTGCCAGCAGCTTAGATAGCGGGGGTTACAATGAGCAGTTCTTC. Protein sequence: CASSLDSGGYNEQFF.

About this clone itself: The same CDR3 also results from other DNA sequences found in this sample. The chain uses TRBV6-5 and TRBJ2-7, with D perhaps matching TRBD1 or TRBD2 (6 bases each). The V gene's germline CDR1 is MNHEY and CDR2 SVGAGI. Trimming removed 0 bases from V and 1 base from J, with 7 bases in between. This CDR3 has 14 residues. CDR3: CASSYSGGSYEQYF. The CDR3 region has the DNA TGTGCCAGCAGTTACTCAGGGGGGTCCTACGAGCAGTACTTC.

The chain links TRBV6-5 to TRBJ2-7; TRBD2 agrees at 15 bases. Germline V lookup: CDR1 MNHEY, CDR2 SVGAGI. With 6 bases clipped from V and 4 bases from J, the junction kept 4 bases outside the gene matches. The CDR3 totals 15 residues. The DNA of the CDR3 is TGTGCCAGCAGGCCCGGGACTAGCGGGGGGTACGAGCAGTACTTC. Translating gives CASRPGTSGGYEQYF.

V usage is TRBV6-5 and J usage is TRBJ1-2; 8 bases match TRBD1. Germline V gene sequence: CDR1 MNHEY, CDR2 SVGAGI. The J segment lost 4 bases and the V segment lost 0 bases, leaving 4 bases of the junction unmatched. The CDR3 runs 15 residues. The CDR3 is CASSYSDRGGYGYTF. The DNA of the CDR3 is TGTGCCAGCAGTTACTCAGACAGGGGTGGCTATGGCTACACCTTC.

The chain joins TRBV4-2 to TRBJ2-3; TRBD2 aligns across 12 bases. This CDR3 region has 17 residues. Germline V gene data show CDR1 as LGHNA and CDR2 as YNFKEQ. With 1 base clipped from V and 4 bases from J, the junction kept 6 bases outside the gene matches. CDR3 loop: CASSQGRGLAGPDTQYF. The CDR3 nucleotides are TGTGCCAGCAGCCAAGGCAGGGGACTAGCGGGTCCAGATACGCAGTATTTT.

The chain couples TRBV19 to TRBJ1-2; 7 bases fit TRBD1. The germline V gene encodes CDR1 LNHDA and CDR2 SQIVND (reference sequence). The J segment lost 4 bases and the V segment lost 8 bases, leaving 31 bases of the junction unmatched. This CDR3 has 21 residues. The CDR3 DNA follows: TGTGCCAGTGAGGACAGGTCCACCCCCTCGGAACCCCCCTGGGACGGCTATGGCTACACCTTC. Amino acid sequence: CASEDRSTPSEPPWDGYGYTF.

This clone was detected once. The chain employs TRBV28 and TRBJ1-2, with 7 bases matching TRBD1. Germline CDR1 is MDHEN and CDR2 is SYDVKM. The CDR3 is 14 residues long. The V gene end was trimmed by 7 bases and the J gene end by 4 bases; junction bases not matched to a gene: 9. The CDR3 DNA follows: TGTGCCAGCACCCTGGACAGGCTTGCCTATGGCTACACCTTC. It yields the protein CASTLDRLAYGYTF.

Concerning this clone itself: Within the sample, other DNA sequences also encode this same CDR3. J is TRBJ2-2 and V is TRBV7-2; weak D call: TRBD1 (5 bases). The CDR3 runs 14 residues. V was cut by 0 bases and J by 8 bases, with 10 bases left in between. Per germline, CDR1 SGHTA and CDR2 FQGNSA. This chain's CDR3 is CASSLALGAGELFF. The CDR3 DNA sequence: TGTGCCAGCAGCTTAGCGTTAGGGGCGGGGGAGCTGTTTTTT. Drawing the rest from reference TRBV7-2 and TRBJ2-2, the complete variable domain is GAGVSQSPSNKVTEKGKDVELRCDPISGHTALYWYRQSLGQGLEFLIYFQGNSAPDKSGLPSDRFSAERTGGSVSTLTIQRTQQEDSAVYLCASSLALGAGELFFGEGSRLTVL.

The chain combines TRBV6-5 with TRBJ2-1; D assignment may be TRBD1 or TRBD2 (6 bases each). CDR3 length: 15 amino acids. V was shortened by 4 bases and J by 6 bases, with 16 bases between the two germline ends. Germline V gene sequence: CDR1 MNHEY, CDR2 SVGAGI. The DNA of the CDR3 is TGTGCCAGCAGTTCGGTCGGGGGCTCAGGCAATGAGCAGTTCTTC. It encodes CASSSVGGSGNEQFF.

The V call is TRBV7-8, the J call TRBJ2-1; the D gene is possibly TRBD2 (5 bases). The germline V and J ends were trimmed by 0 bases and 6 bases, with 12 bases remaining between them. Germline V CDR1 and CDR2: SGHVS, FQNEAQ. The CDR3 has 15 amino acids. The CDR3 bases are TGTGCCAGCAGCTTAGCGGGAGAGTGGATCAATGAGCAGTTCTTC. The encoded protein is CASSLAGEWINEQFF.

The chain combines TRBV27 with TRBJ1-2, with D tentatively TRBD1 (5 bases). With 5 bases removed from V and 4 bases from J, the gap between germline ends came to 17 bases. CDR3 size: 15 residues. Germline V gene lookup returns CDR1 MNHEY and CDR2 SMNVEV (reference sequence). The CDR3 loop reads CASSPMPGTVYGYTF. DNA of the CDR3: TGTGCCAGCAGTCCCATGCCCGGGACGGTCTATGGCTACACCTTC.

This clone was seen only a few times. This chain joins TRBV28 and TRBJ1-2; D perhaps matches TRBD1 (6 bases). The ends were cut back, 5 bases at V and 4 bases at J, with 8 bases in the middle. CDR3 length: 12 residues. CDR1 is MDHEN and CDR2 is SYDVKM in the germline V gene. The CDR3 here is CASSRGLYGYTF. DNA of the CDR3: TGTGCCAGCAGTCGGGGGCTCTATGGCTACACCTTC.

V gene TRBV10-1 combines with J gene TRBJ2-4; 7 nucleotides agree with TRBD2. Germline loops: CDR1 WNHNN, CDR2 SYGVQD (reference sequence). The J segment lost 1 base and the V segment lost 3 bases, leaving 12 bases of the junction unmatched. CDR3 length: 18 amino acids. This chain's CDR3 is CASSDWDYGRFAKNIQYF. CDR3 bases: TGCGCCAGCAGTGATTGGGATTACGGGAGGTTCGCCAAAAACATTCAGTACTTC.

V is TRBV5-4 and J is TRBJ2-7; no clear D gene. CDR1 is SGHNT and CDR2 is YYREEE in the germline V gene (reference sequence). The ends were cut back, 4 bases at V and 5 bases at J, with 19 bases in the middle. The length of the CDR3 is 15 residues. The CDR3 nucleotides are TGTGCCAGCAGCCTGTCTGCCGTAGCTGCCAACGAGCAGTACTTC. It is translated as CASSLSAVAANEQYF.

The rearrangement joins TRBV30 to TRBJ2-7, with D possibly TRBD1 on 6 matching bases. Trimming removed 5 bases at V and 3 bases at J, with 11 bases between. The germline CDR1 and CDR2 sequences are GTSNPN and SVGIG (reference sequence). The CDR3 is 12 residues long. CDR3 nucleotide sequence: TGTGCCTGGGGGGGACACAACTACGAGCAGTACTTC. Protein product: CAWGGHNYEQYF.

V gene TRBV21-1 combines with J gene TRBJ2-1; the table's D call TRBD1 went unverified against the DNA. TRBV21-1 is an annotated pseudogene. The CDR3 spans 18 residues. CDR3 DNA: TGTGCCAGCAGCAAGAATGGGACACCTGATACTTATTACAATGAGCAGTTCTTC. Its protein product is CASSKNGTPDTYYNEQFF.

The rearrangement joins TRBV29-1 to TRBJ2-5; a weak D match, TRBD2 (7 bases). There are 14 residues in the CDR3. The V end was cut by 6 bases, the J end by 5 bases, with 19 bases between. CDR1 is SQVTM and CDR2 is ANQGSEA in the germline V gene. Written as DNA, the CDR3 is TGCAGCGTAGGATTAACAGGGAGGGGGGAGACCCAGTACTTC. It translates to CSVGLTGRGETQYF.

J is TRBJ2-3 and V is TRBV28; the D is unclear. V was cut by 0 bases and J by 5 bases, with 3 bases left in between. The germline V gene has CDR1 MDHEN and CDR2 SYDVKM. This CDR3 region has 12 residues. The CDR3 DNA reads TGTGCCAGCAGTTTATGGGGAGATACGCAGTATTTT. Amino acids: CASSLWGDTQYF.